The 10 T cell receptor beta chains below come from one sample, sequenced in a study of CD8+ T cells in alopecia areata. The authors extracted RNA and reverse transcribed it into cDNA as the sequencing template. The data were produced by immunoSEQ multiplex PCR, yet TCRdb's version contains in-frame clones alone and is incomplete. The sample is made up of 90,000 to 130,000 clones, none counted only once. Material: lesional skin. Receptors were obtained from a C3H/HeJ mouse with alopecia areata. The strain bears MHC haplotype H2-k.

This clone appeared a few times. The germline and genes are mouse ones. The read is 4 residues too short to cover the CDR3 end, so that end is filled in from the germline J gene. Other DNA sequences from this sample encode an identical CDR3 as well. The rearrangement links TRBV13-3 to TRBJ2-5; D remains ambiguous. Between the trimmed V and J ends, which lost 5 bases and 0 bases, there was a span of 10 bases. The germline V gene has CDR1 NNHDY and CDR2 SYVADS. The CDR3 extends over 14 amino acids. Here the CDR3 reads CASSATVNQDTQYF. The covered CDR3 bases are TGTGCCAGCAGCGCTACAGTTAACCAAGAC. Variable domain in full (rest from reference TRBV13-3 and TRBJ2-5): EAAVTQSPRSKVAVTGGKVTLSCHQTNNHDYMYWYRQDTGHGLRLIHYSYVADSTEKGDIPDGYKASRPSQENFSLILELASLSQTAVYFCASSATVNQDTQYFGPGTRLLVL.

This clone was seen a handful of times. The germline and genes are mouse ones. Read sequence stops 4 residues before the CDR3 end, and the germline J gene provides the missing end. The genes are TRBV13-3 and TRBJ2-3, with D perhaps matching TRBD1 (6 bases). Germline V gene lookup returns CDR1 NNHDY and CDR2 SYVADS. V shed 5 bases and J shed 1 base, with 11 bases lying between them. The CDR3 length is 14 residues. The CDR3 DNA, read in part, is TGTGCCAGCAGGCACAGGGAAGGTGCAGAA. This codes for CASRHREGAE. The CDR3 in its entirety is CASRHREGAETLYF.

This clone occurred many times. Here the gene names and germline are mouse. The read falls 4 residues short of the CDR3 end, and the missing part is taken from the germline J gene. This chain connects TRBV13-3 to TRBJ2-7, with 12 bases aligning to TRBD1. The CDR3 has 15 residues. The germline V gene has CDR1 NNHDY and CDR2 SYVADS. The CDR3 loop reads CASSGPGQGADEQYF. Incomplete CDR3 DNA: TGTGCCAGCAGTGGTCCGGGACAGGGGGCAGAT.

Note on this clone: Gene names are mouse gene names. The read halts 4 residues ahead of the CDR3 end, with the missing end drawn from the germline J gene. The chain uses TRBV14 and TRBJ1-1; D is ambiguous. The V end was cut by 5 bases, the J end by 1 base, with 6 bases between. The CDR3 contains 12 residues. Germline CDR1 reads SGHDT; CDR2 reads FRDEAV. The CDR3 spells CASSSENTEVFF. The DNA read from the CDR3 is TGTGCCAGCAGCAGCGAAAACACA.

Note on this clone: Gene names follow the mouse nomenclature. The CDR3 protein is CASSPGTGGTFNQDTQYF. CDR3 DNA (partial): TGTGCCAGCAGTCCCGGGACTGGGGGGACCTTTAACCAAGAC. This rearrangement joins TRBV19 to TRBJ2-5, with 12 bases identical to TRBD2. The observed sequence ends 4 residues before the CDR3 terminus, with the missing tail filled in from the germline J gene. V lost 4 bases, J lost 0 bases, and 9 bases stayed unmatched. This CDR3 has 18 amino acids. In germline, CDR1 is FNHDT, CDR2 SITEND (reference sequence).

The table lists this clone with a few counts. Here the gene names and germline are mouse. The CDR3 end falls 4 residues outside the read, so it is completed with the germline J gene. The chain recombines TRBV17 with TRBJ2-3; tentative D call: TRBD1 (6 bases). CDR1 is MNHDT, CDR2 YYDKIL, per germline. The germline V and J ends were trimmed by 5 bases and 4 bases, with 10 bases remaining between them. The CDR3 spans 13 residues. Partial CDR3 DNA: TGTGCTAGCAGTCCCGACAGGTCAGAA. It is translated as CASSPDRSE. The complete CDR3 protein is CASSPDRSETLYF. Complete variable domain (other parts from reference TRBV17 and TRBJ2-3): DTTVKQNPRYKLARVGKPVNLICSQTMNHDTMYWYQKKPNQAPKLLLFYYDKILNREADTFEKFQSSRPNNSFCSLYIGSAGLEYSAMYLCASSPDRSETLYFGSGTRLTVL.

A note on this clone: Germline and genes: mouse. CDR3 loop: CASSLRGDTEVFF. CDR3 bases read: TGTGCCAGCAGTTTGAGGGGTGACACA. V gene TRBV14 combines with J gene TRBJ1-1, with D tentatively TRBD1 (5 bases). Read coverage stops 4 residues before the CDR3 terminus; the germline J gene supplies the remainder. The germline gives CDR1 SGHDT, CDR2 FRDEAV. The germline V and J ends were trimmed by 2 bases and 3 bases, with 8 bases remaining between them. CDR3 size: 13 residues.

Points on this clone: Genes and germline are mouse. The read terminates 4 residues ahead of where the CDR3 ends, so the germline J gene completes it. This chain joins TRBV1 and TRBJ2-5; TRBD1 matches at 7 bases. The CDR3 covers 15 residues. Germline-derived CDR1 and CDR2 are NSQYPW and LRSPGD (reference sequence). CDR3 in amino acids: CTCSARQGGLDTQYF. The part of the CDR3 DNA that was read is TGCACCTGCAGTGCGAGACAGGGTGGATTGGAC.

Of note for this clone: Gene names and germline refer to mouse. The CDR3 end falls 4 residues outside the read, so it is completed with the germline J gene. The identical CDR3 is also encoded by other nucleotide sequences in the sample. The chain employs TRBV17 and TRBJ2-3; 11 bases align to TRBD2. This CDR3 comprises 15 residues. The J segment lost 0 bases and the V segment lost 6 bases, leaving 2 bases of the junction unmatched. Germline values: CDR1 MNHDT, CDR2 YYDKIL. The sequenced CDR3 bases are TGTGCTAGCAGCCGGACTGGGGGGAGTGCAGAA. Translated: CASSRTGGSAE. The full CDR3 is CASSRTGGSAETLYF. The full variable domain, rest sourced from reference TRBV17 and TRBJ2-3, is DTTVKQNPRYKLARVGKPVNLICSQTMNHDTMYWYQKKPNQAPKLLLFYYDKILNREADTFEKFQSSRPNNSFCSLYIGSAGLEYSAMYLCASSRTGGSAETLYFGSGTRLTVL.

To note about this clone: All gene names here are mouse names. The read ends 4 residues shy of where the CDR3 ends; the end is completed using the germline J gene. The rearrangement links TRBV1 to TRBJ1-1; the match to TRBD1 covers 8 bases. The CDR3 spans 14 residues. The trim removed 4 bases at V and 3 bases at J, leaving 4 bases unmatched. The V gene's germline CDR1 is NSQYPW and CDR2 LRSPGD (reference sequence). The CDR3: CTCSGQGAYTEVFF. The sequenced part of the CDR3 DNA is TGCACCTGCAGTGGGCAGGGGGCGTACACA.